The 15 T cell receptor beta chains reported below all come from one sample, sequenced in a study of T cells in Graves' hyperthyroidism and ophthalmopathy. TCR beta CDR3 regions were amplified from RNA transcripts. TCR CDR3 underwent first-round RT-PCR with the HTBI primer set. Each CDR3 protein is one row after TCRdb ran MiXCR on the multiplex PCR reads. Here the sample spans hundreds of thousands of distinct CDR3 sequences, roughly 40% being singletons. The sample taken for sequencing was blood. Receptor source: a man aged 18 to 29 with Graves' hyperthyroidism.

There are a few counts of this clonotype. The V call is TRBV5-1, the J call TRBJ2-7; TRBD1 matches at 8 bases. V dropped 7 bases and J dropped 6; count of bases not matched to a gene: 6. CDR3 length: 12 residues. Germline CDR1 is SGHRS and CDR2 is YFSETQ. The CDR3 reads CASGITGGEQYF. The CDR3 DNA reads TGCGCCAGCGGCATCACAGGGGGCGAGCAGTACTTC.

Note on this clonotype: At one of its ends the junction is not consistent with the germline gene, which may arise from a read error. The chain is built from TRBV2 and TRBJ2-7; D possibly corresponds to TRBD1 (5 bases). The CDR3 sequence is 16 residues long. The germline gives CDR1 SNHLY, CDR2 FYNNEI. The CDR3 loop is CASSLDGLGTWGKQHF. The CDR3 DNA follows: TGTGCCAGCAGTTTAGATGGCCTAGGAACATGGGGCAAGCAGCACTTC. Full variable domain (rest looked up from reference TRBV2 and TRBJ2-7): EPEVTQTPSHQVTQMGQEVILRCVPISNHLYFYWYRQILGQKVEFLVSFYNNEISEKSEIFDDQFSVERPDGSNFTLKIRSTKLEDSAMYFCASSLDGLGTWGKQHFGPGTRLTVT.

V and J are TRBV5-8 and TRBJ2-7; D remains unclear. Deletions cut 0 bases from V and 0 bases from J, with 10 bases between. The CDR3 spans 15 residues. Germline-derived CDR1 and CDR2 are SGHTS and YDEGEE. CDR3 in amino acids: CASSLVQLVSYEQYF. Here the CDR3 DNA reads TGTGCCAGCAGCTTGGTACAGTTGGTCTCCTACGAGCAGTACTTC.

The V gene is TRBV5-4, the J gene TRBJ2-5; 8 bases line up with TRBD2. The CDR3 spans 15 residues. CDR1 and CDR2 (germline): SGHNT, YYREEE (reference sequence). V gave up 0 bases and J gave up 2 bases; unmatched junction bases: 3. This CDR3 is CASSLDGGGQETQYF. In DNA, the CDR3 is TGTGCCAGCAGCTTGGACGGGGGGGGGCAAGAGACCCAGTACTTC.

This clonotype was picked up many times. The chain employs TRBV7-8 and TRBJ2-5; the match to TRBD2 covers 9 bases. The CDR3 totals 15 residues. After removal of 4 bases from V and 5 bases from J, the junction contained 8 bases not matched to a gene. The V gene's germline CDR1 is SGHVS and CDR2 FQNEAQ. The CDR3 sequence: CASSWSGRSVETQYF. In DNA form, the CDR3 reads TGTGCCAGCAGCTGGAGCGGGAGGAGCGTGGAGACCCAGTACTTC.

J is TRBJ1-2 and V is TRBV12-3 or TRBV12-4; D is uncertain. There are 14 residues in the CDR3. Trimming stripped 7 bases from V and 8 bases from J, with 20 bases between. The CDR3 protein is CASMNIQPRLGYTF. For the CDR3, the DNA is TGTGCCAGCATGAACATCCAGCCCCGTTTAGGCTACACCTTC.

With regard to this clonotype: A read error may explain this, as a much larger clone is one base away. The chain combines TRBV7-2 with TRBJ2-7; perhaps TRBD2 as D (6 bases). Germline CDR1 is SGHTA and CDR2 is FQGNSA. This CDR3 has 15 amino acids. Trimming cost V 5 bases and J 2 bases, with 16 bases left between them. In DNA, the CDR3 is TGTGCCAGCAGCCCGCACAGGATAGCGGCCTACGAGCAGTACTTC. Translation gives CASSPHRIAAYEQYF. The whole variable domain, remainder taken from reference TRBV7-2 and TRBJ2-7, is GAGVSQSPSNKVTEKGKDVELRCDPISGHTALYWYRQSLGQGLEFLIYFQGNSAPDKSGLPSDRFSAERTGGSVSTLTIQRTQQEDSAVYLCASSPHRIAAYEQYFGPGTRLTVT.

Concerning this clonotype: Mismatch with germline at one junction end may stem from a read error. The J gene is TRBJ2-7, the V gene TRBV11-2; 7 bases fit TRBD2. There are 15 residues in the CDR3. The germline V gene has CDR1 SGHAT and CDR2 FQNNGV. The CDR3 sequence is CASSHPGGSSYEQYF. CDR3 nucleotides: TGCGCCAGCAGCCACCCGGGGGGAAGCTCCTACGAGCAGTACTTC.

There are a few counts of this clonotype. The CDR3 DNA sequence: TGTGCCAGCAGTCCCGCCGCGACTTTGGAGACCCAGTACTTC. Translated: CASSPAATLETQYF. This chain links TRBV7-9 with TRBJ2-5; D is undetermined. Germline CDR1 reads SEHNR; CDR2 reads FQNEAQ (reference sequence). The CDR3 totals 14 residues. The V and J ends lost 6 bases and 5 bases respectively, with 16 bases between them.

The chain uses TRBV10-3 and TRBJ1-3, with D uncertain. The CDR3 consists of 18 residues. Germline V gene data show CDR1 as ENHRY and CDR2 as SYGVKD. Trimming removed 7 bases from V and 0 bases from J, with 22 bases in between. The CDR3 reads CAINGDPEGFFSGNTIYF. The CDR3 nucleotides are TGTGCCATCAATGGTGACCCCGAAGGGTTCTTCTCTGGAAACACCATATATTTT.

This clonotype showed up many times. The CDR3 region has the DNA TGCAGCGTTGCATTTGGGACAGGGAATGAAAAACTGTTTTTT. This translates into CSVAFGTGNEKLFF. The gene calls are TRBV29-1 and TRBJ1-4; TRBD1 agrees at 9 bases. Germline lookup yields CDR1 SQVTM and CDR2 ANQGSEA. The CDR3 covers 14 residues. V lost 4 bases to trimming and J lost 5 bases; unmatched junction nucleotides: 5.

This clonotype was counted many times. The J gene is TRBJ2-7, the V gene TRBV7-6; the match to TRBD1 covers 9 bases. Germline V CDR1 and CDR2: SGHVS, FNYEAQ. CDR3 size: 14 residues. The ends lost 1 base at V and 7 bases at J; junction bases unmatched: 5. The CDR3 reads CASSLEQGAREQYF. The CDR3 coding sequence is TGTGCCAGCAGCTTAGAACAGGGGGCTCGGGAGCAGTACTTC.

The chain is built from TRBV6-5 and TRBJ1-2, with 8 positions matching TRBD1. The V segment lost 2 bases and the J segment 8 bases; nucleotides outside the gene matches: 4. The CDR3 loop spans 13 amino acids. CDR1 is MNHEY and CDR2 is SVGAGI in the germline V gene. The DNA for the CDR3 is TGTGCCAGCAGTTACGACAGGGGTGGCGGCTACACCTTC. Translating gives CASSYDRGGGYTF.

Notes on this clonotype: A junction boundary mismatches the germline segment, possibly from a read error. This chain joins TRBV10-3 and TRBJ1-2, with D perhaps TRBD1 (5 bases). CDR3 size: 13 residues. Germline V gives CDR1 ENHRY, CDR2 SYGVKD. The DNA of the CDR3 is TGTGCCAGCAGTGTGGGGCCTCACTATGGCTACACCTTC. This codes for CASSVGPHYGYTF.

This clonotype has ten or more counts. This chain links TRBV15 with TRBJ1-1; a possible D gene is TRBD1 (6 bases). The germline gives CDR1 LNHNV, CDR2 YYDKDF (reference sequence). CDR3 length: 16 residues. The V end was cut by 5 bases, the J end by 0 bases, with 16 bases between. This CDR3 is CATSGRDINMNTEAFF. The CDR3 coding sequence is TGTGCCACCAGCGGCCGGGACATAAACATGAACACTGAAGCTTTCTTT.